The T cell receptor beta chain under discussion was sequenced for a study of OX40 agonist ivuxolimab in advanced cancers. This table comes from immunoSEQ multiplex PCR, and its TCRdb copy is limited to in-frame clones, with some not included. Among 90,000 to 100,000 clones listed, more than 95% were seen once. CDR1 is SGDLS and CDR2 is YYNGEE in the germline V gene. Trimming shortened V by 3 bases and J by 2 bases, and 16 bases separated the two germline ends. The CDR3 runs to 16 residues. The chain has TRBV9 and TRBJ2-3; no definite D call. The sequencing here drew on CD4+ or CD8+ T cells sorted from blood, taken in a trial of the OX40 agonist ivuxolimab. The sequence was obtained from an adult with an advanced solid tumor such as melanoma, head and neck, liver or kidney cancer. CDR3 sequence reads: CASSGSSGGYTDTQYF. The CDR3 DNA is TGTGCCAGCAGCGGTTCGAGTGGCGGTTACACAGATACGCAGTATTTT.